This TCR beta chain originates from a study of persistence of HIV-infected CD4 T cells. Overall study context: The sample holds CD4+ T cells responsive to CMV or HIV-1 Gag.

The libraries were made with immunoSEQ version 4 in survey mode. Sequencing used immunoSEQ multiplex PCR; TCRdb keeps in-frame clones, though not all of them. The sample yields under 60,000 clones, about four fifths seen once. On this clone itself: The target antigen is unknown.

Lysates of CMV-infected fibroblasts at 10 ug/mL stimulated these cells. Memory cells lacking CD40L and CD69 with high CD45RO were sorted. Donors had undetectable plasma HIV-1 RNA, under 50 copies/mL, for 4+ years. Stimulated PBMCs had first been depleted of CD8+ T cells. CD8-depleted PBMCs were stimulated about 19 hours with anti-CD28/CD49d costimulation, CD40-blocking antibody and enfuvirtide. The CDR3 runs to 17 residues. Germline V gene lookup returns CDR1 SGHTA and CDR2 FQGNSA. The V segment lost 1 base and the J segment 5 bases; nucleotides outside the gene matches: 12. This sequence joins TRBV7-2 and TRBJ2-3, with 7 bases fitting TRBD1. The origin of this receptor is an adult man with HIV who was CMV-seropositive. The material sequenced was CD4+ T cells sorted from PBMCs after approximately 19-hour stimulation, taken from a patient who received antiretroviral therapy. The chain's CDR3 is CASSLEIGRGGRDTQYF. The CDR3 DNA sequence: TGTGCCAGCAGCTTAGAGATCGGCAGAGGGGGCAGAGATACGCAGTATTTT.